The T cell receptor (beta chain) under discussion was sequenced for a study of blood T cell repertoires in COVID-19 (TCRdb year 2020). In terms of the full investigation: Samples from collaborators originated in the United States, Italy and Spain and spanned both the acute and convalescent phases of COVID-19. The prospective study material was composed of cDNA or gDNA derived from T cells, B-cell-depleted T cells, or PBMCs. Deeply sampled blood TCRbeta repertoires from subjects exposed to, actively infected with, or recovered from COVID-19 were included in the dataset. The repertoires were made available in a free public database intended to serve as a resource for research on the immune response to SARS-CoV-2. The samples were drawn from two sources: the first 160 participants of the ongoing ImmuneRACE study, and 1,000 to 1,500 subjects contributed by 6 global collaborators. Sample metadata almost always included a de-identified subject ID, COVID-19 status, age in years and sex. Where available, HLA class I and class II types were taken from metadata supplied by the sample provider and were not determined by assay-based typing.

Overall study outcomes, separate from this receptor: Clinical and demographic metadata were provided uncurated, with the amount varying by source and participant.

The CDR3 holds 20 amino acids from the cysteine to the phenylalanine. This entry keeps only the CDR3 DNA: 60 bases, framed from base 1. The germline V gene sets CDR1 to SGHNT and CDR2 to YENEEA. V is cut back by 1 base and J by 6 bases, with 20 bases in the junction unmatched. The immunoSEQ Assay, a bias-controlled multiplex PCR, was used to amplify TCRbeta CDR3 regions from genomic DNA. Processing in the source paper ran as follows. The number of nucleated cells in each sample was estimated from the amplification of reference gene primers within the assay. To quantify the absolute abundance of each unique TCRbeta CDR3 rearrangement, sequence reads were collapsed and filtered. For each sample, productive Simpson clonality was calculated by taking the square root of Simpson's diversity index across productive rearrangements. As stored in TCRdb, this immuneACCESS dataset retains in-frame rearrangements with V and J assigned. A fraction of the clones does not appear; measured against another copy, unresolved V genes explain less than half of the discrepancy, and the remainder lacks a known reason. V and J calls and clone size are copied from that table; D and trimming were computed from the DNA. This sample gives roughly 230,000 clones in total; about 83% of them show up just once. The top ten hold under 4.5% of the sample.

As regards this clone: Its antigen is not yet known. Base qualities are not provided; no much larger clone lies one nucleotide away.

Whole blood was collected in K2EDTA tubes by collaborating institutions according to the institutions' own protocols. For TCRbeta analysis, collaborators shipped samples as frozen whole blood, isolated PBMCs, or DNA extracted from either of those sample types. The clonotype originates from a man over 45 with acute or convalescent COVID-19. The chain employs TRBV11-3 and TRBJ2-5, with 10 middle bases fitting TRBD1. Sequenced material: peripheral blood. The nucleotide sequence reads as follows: TGTGCCAGCAGCTTAGTGGGGGGGCTCGGAGCGACAGGGGGCTGGAAGACCCAGTACTTC. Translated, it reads CASSLVGGLGATGGWKTQYF. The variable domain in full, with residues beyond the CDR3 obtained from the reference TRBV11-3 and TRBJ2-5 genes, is EAGVVQSPRYKIIEKKQPVAFWCNPISGHNTLYWYLQNLGQGPELLIRYENEEAVDDSQLPKDRFSAERLKGVDSTLKIQPAELGDSAVYLCASSLVGGLGATGGWKTQYFGPGTRLLVL.